A selection of T cell receptor beta chains follows, all from one sample in a study of cytomegalovirus exposure and HLA in healthy donors. TCRdb's copy holds only in-frame clones and misses some; the assay was immunoSEQ multiplex PCR. The sample has 130,000 or so clones; roughly nine tenths are singletons. The sample comprised PBMCs. Receptors originate from a man between 25 and 39 years old in good health and CMV-seronegative. The CDR3 runs from the conserved cysteine through the conserved F or W. The D gene is left open where the match is weak.

j_call,d_call,cdr3_length,v_call,cdr3_aa,cdr3_nt
TRBJ2-7,NA,13,TRBV4-1,CASSQEATYEQYF,TGCGCCAGCAGCCAGGAGGCTACCTACGAGCAGTACTTC
TRBJ1-2,TRBD1,14,TRBV6-6,CASLEGQLIYGYTF,TGTGCCAGCCTCGAGGGACAGCTGATCTATGGCTACACCTTC
TRBJ2-3,TRBD1,16,TRBV4-3,CASSRTSGGEGGTQYF,TGCGCCAGCAGCCGGACTTCAGGGGGCGAAGGGGGTACGCAGTATTTT
TRBJ1-5,NA,12,TRBV2,CASRSSNQPQHF,TGTGCCAGCAGGTCTTCTAATCAGCCCCAGCATTTT
TRBJ1-5,NA,16,TRBV27,CASSLSGRISNQPQHF,TGTGCCAGCAGTTTATCGGGGCGGATTAGCAATCAGCCCCAGCATTTT
TRBJ2-1,TRBD2,16,TRBV13,CASSLDMAGGYNEQFF,TGTGCCAGCAGCTTAGATATGGCGGGGGGGTACAATGAGCAGTTCTTC
TRBJ2-2,TRBD2,17,TRBV10-3,CAISENPSGVNTGELFF,TGTGCCATCAGTGAGAATCCTAGCGGGGTGAACACCGGGGAGCTGTTTTTT
TRBJ2-6,TRBD1,14,TRBV6-5,CASNRGAGANVLTF,TGTGCCAGCAACAGGGGGGCCGGGGCCAACGTCCTGACTTTC
TRBJ1-1,TRBD1,14,TRBV28,CASSLSTGGTEAFF,TGTGCCAGCAGTTTATCTACAGGGGGAACTGAAGCTTTCTTT
TRBJ2-2,NA,14,TRBV5-1,CASSSLRAGGELFF,TGCGCCAGCAGCTCCCTCCGCGCAGGGGGGGAGCTGTTTTTT
TRBJ1-4,NA,16,TRBV7-9,CASSRRGEATNEKLFF,TGTGCCAGCAGCCGGCGGGGTGAAGCAACTAATGAAAAACTGTTTTTT
TRBJ1-5,TRBD1,16,TRBV29-1,CSVGGSGTGGDQSQHF,TGCAGCGTCGGGGGATCCGGGACAGGTGGGGATCAGTCCCAGCATTTT
TRBJ1-5,TRBD1,17,TRBV10-2,CASSDGQGVHSNQPQHF,TGCGCCAGCAGTGACGGTCAGGGGGTCCATAGCAATCAGCCCCAGCATTTT
TRBJ1-3,NA,13,TRBV7-6,CASSPLSGNTIYF,TGTGCCAGCAGCCCCCTCTCTGGAAACACCATATATTTT
TRBJ2-7,NA,13,TRBV5-5,CASSLSRAYEQYF,TGTGCCAGCAGCTTAAGCAGGGCCTACGAGCAGTACTTC
TRBJ2-5,TRBD1,15,TRBV25-1,CASSEYGTAQETQYF,TGTGCCAGCAGTGAATATGGGACAGCTCAAGAGACCCAGTACTTC